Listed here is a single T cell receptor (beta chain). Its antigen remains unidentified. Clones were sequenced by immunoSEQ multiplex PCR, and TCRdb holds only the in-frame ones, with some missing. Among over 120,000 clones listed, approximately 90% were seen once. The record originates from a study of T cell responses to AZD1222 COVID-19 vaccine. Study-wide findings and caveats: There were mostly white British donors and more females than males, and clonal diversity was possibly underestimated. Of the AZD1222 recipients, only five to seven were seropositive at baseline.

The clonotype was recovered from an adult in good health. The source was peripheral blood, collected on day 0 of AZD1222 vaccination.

CDR3 in amino acids: CASSLASGVYNEQFF. CDR3 nucleotides: TGTGCCAGCAGCTTGGCTAGCGGGGTATACAATGAGCAGTTCTTC. This chain joins TRBV5-4 and TRBJ2-1; TRBD2 matches 9 bases. V was pared by 0 bases and J by 4 bases, with 2 bases of the junction left unmatched. The CDR3 sequence is 15 residues long. CDR1 SGHNT and CDR2 YYREEE come from the germline V gene (reference sequence).